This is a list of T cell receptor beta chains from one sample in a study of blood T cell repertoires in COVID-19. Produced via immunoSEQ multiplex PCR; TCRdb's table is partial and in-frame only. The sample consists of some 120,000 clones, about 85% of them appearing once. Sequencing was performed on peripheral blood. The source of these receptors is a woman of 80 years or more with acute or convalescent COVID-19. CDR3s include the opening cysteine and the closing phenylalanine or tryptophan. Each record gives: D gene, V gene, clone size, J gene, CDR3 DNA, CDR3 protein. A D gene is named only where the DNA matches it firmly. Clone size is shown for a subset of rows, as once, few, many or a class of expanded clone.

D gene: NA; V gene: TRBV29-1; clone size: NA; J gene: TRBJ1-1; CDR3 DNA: TGCAGCTACAGGGTCGTCTCTGAAGCTTTCTTT; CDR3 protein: CSYRVVSEAFF
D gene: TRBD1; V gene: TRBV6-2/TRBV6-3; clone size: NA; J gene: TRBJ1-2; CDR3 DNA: TGTGCCAGCAGTCGGACAGGGTTTGGCTACACCTTC; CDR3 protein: CASSRTGFGYTF
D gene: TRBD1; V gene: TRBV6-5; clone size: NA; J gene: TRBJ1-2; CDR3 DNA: TGTGCCAGCAGTTACTCGACAGGGGGGGATCTTACCTTC; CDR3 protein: CASSYSTGGDLTF
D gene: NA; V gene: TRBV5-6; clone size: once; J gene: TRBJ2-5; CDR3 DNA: TGTGCCAGCAGTGGGGAGTATGGGAAGACCCAGTACTTC; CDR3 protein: CASSGEYGKTQYF
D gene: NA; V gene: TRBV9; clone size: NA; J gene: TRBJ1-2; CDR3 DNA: TGTGCCAGCAGCGTAAGTCCAGGGGATGGCTACACCTTC; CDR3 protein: CASSVSPGDGYTF
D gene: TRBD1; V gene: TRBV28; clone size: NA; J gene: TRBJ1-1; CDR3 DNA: TGTGCCAGCAGGCCGGGACAGCTGAACACTGAAGCTTTCTTT; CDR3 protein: CASRPGQLNTEAFF
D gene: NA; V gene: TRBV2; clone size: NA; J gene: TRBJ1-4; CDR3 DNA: TGTGCCAGCACCACGGACGGGGGGGGAAAACTGTTTTTT; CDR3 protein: CASTTDGGGKLFF
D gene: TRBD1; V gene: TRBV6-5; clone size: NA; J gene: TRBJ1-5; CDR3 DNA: TGTGCCAGCACCCGGGGACAGGCCCATCAGCCCCAGCATTTT; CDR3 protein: CASTRGQAHQPQHF
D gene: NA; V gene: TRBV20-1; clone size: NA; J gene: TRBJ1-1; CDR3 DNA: TGCAGTGCAAGCAGGGTCACTGAAGCTTTCTTT; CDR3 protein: CSASRVTEAFF
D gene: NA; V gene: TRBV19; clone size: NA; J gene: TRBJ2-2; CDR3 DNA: TGTGCCAGTAGTATTGATGGGCAGAGGAACACCGGGGAGCTGTTTTTT; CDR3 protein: CASSIDGQRNTGELFF
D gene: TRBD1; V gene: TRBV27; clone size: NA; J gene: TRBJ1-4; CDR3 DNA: TGTGCCAGCAGTCCACGCCGGCTGGGGACAGGCGGCAAAGCTTCTGAAAAACTGTTTTTT; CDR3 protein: CASSPRRLGTGGKASEKLFF
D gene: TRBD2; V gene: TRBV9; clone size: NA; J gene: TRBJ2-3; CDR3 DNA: TGTGCCAGTGGGGCTAGCGGGGCGGTAGATACGCAGTATTTT; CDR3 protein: CASGASGAVDTQYF
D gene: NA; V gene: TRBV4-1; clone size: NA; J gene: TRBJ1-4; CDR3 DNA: TGCGCCAGCAGCCTGGGCGCAACTAATGAAAAACTGTTTTTT; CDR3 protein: CASSLGATNEKLFF
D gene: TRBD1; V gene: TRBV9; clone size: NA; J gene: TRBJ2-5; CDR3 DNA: TGTGCCAGCAGCGTATGGGGCAGGGGGCAGGAGACCCAGTACTTC; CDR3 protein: CASSVWGRGQETQYF
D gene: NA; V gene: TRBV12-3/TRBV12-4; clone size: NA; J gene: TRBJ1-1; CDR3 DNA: TGTGCCAGCAGTTTCGGCACTGAAGCTTTCTTT; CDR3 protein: CASSFGTEAFF
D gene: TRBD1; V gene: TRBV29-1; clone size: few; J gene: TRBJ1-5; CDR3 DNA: TGCAGCGTAGCAGGGGGCTGGGGTCAGCCCCAGCATTTT; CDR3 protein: CSVAGGWGQPQHF
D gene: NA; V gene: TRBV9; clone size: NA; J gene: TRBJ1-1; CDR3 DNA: TGTGCCAGCAGCGTAGATGGGGGCCGGGCGGCTGAAGCTTTCTTT; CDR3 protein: CASSVDGGRAAEAFF
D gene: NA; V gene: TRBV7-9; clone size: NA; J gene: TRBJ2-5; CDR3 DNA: TGTGCCAGCAGCTTCGGACGGGGAGAGTCGGAGACCCAGTACTTC; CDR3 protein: CASSFGRGESETQYF
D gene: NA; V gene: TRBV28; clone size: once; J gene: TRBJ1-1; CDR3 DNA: TGTGCCACCAGAGGGGCGGGAAACACTGAAGCTTTCTTT; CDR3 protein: CATRGAGNTEAFF
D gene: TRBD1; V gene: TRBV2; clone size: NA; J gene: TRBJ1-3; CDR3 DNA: TGTGCCAGCAGGGGGATTACAGGGGGCTCCTCTGGAAACACCATATATTTT; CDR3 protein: CASRGITGGSSGNTIYF
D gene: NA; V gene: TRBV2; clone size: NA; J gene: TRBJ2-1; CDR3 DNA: TGTGCCAGCACAGAAGACAGAAGCTCCTACAATGAGCAGTTCTTC; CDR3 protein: CASTEDRSSYNEQFF
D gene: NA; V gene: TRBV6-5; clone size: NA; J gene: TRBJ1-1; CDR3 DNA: TGTGCCAGCAGTTATAGCTCAGTCTTGAACACTGAAGCTTTCTTT; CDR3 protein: CASSYSSVLNTEAFF
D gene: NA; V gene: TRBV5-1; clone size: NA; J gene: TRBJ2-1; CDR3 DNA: TGCGCCAGCAGTTATGGACAGCAATACAATGAGCAGTTCTTC; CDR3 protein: CASSYGQQYNEQFF
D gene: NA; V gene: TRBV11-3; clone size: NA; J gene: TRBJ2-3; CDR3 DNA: TGTGCCAGCAGCTTAGTAGGCAGGAGCACAGATACGCAGTATTTT; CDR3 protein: CASSLVGRSTDTQYF
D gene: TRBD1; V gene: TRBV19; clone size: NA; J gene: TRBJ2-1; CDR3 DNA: TGTGCCAGTAGTCCCAGGGACAGGGAGCCCCCTTTTGTGCAGTTCTTC; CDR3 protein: CASSPRDREPPFVQFF
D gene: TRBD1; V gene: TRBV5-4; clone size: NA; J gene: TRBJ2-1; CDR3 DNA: TGTGCCAGCAGCTCGCACGGACAGGGGAATGAGCAGTTCTTC; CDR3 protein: CASSSHGQGNEQFF
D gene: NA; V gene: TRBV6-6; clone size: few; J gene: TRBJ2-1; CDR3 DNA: TGTGCCAGCAGTTCTTTTAATGAGCAGTTCTTC; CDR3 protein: CASSSFNEQFF
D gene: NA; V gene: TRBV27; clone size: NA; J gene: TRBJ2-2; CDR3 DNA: TGTGCCAGCAGTTCCTGGAACGCCGCGGCTCCGCAGGAGCTGTTTTTT; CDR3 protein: CASSSWNAAAPQELFF
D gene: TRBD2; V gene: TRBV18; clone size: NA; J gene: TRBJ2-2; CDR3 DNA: TGTGCCAGCTCACCCGTAGCGGGAACCTCGGGGACCGGGGAGCTGTTTTTT; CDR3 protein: CASSPVAGTSGTGELFF
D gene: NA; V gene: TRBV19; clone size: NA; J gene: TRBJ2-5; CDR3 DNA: TGTGCCAGTAGCCTCGAGGAGACCCAGTACTTC; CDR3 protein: CASSLEETQYF
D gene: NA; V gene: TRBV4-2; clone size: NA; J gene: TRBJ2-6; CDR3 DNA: TGTGCCAGCAGCCCGAAACAGGAAATTGGGTCTGGGGCCAACGTCCTGACTTTC; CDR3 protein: CASSPKQEIGSGANVLTF
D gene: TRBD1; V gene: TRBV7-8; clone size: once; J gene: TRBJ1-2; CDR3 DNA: TGTGCCAGCAGCTTAGGGCCTCCGGGACAGGGAAGGTATGGCTACACCTTC; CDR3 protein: CASSLGPPGQGRYGYTF
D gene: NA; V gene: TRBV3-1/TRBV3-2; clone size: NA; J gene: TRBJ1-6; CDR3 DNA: TGTGCCAGCAGCCTTGGGACTGCAAATTCACCCCTCCACTTT; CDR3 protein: CASSLGTANSPLHF
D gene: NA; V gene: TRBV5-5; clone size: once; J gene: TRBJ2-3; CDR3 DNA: TGTGCCAGCAGCTTGGGTAGGGGAATTGGGGCAGATACGCAGTATTTT; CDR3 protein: CASSLGRGIGADTQYF
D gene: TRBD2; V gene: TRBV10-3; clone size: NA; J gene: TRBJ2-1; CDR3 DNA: TGTGCCATCAGTGAGTCGGGACTAGCGGGGGGAATGAGTGAGCAGTTCTTC; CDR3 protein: CAISESGLAGGMSEQFF
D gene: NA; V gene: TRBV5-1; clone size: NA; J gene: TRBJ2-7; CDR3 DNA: TGCGCCAGCAGCTTGAACGCGGGACCCCGCTACGAGCAGTACTTC; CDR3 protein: CASSLNAGPRYEQYF
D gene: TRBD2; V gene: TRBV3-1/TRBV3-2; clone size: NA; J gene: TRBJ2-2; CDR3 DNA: TGTGCCAGCGGACTAGCTTCCGGGGAGCTGTTTTTT; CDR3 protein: CASGLASGELFF
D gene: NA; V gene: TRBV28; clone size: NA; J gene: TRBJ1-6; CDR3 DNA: TGTGCCAGCAGCGCCATTGAGGGCCCGAATTCACCCCTCCACTTT; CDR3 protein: CASSAIEGPNSPLHF
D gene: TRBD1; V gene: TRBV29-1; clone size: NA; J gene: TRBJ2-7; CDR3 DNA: TGCAGCGTCGTCCCCCGGGACAGGGCCTCCGAGCAGTACTTC; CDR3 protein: CSVVPRDRASEQYF
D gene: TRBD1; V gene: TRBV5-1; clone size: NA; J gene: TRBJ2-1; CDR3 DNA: TGCGCCAGCAGCCCGGACAGGGTCTACAATGAGCAGTTCTTC; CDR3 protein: CASSPDRVYNEQFF
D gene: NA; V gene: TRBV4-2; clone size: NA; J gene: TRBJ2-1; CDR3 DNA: TGTGCCAGCAGCCAAGGGCCAAACAATGAGCAGTTCTTC; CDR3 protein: CASSQGPNNEQFF
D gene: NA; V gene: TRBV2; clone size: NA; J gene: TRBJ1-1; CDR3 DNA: TGTGCCAGCAGTCAAATCGGACGGGGTGAAGCTTTCTTT; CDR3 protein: CASSQIGRGEAFF
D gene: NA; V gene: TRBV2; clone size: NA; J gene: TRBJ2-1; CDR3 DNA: TGTGCCAGCAGTGAACGGGGCGGGGGCAACTACAATGAGCAGTTCTTC; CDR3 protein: CASSERGGGNYNEQFF
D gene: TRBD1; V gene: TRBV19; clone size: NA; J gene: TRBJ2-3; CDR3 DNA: TGTGCCAGTAGTCCCGGACAGGGCCGGGATACGCAGTATTTT; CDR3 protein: CASSPGQGRDTQYF
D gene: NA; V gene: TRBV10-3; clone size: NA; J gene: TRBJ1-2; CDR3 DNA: TGTGCCATCAGTGAGTCCTCCAGGGCTGGCTACACCTTC; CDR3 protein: CAISESSRAGYTF
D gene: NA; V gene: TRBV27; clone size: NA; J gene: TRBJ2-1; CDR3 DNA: TGTGCCAGCAGTCGCGACCGGAGCTACAATGAGCAGTTCTTC; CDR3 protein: CASSRDRSYNEQFF
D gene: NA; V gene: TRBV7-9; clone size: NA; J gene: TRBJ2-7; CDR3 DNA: TGTGCCAGCAGTTCCCTCGGGGCAGGGGTGTCTGCCGAGCAGTACTTC; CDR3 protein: CASSSLGAGVSAEQYF
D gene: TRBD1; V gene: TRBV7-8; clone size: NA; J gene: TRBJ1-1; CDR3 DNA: TGTGCCAGCAGCTTGACAGGGGGAACTGAAGCTTTCTTT; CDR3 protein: CASSLTGGTEAFF
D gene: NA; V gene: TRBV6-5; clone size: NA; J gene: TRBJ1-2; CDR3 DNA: TGTGCCAGCAGTTATGCAGGGTATGGCTACACCTTC; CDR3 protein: CASSYAGYGYTF
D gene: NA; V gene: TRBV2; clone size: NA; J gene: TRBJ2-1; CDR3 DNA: TGTGCCAGCAGTGTACAGGCTGAGCAGTTCTTC; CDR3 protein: CASSVQAEQFF
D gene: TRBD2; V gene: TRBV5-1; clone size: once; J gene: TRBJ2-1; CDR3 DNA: TGCGCCAGCAGCTTGGACCCTCGAGCGGGGGCGGTTGAGCAGTTCTTC; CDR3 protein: CASSLDPRAGAVEQFF